The next 22 T cell receptor beta chains were all read from a single sample in a study of tumor-infiltrating lymphocytes in primary liver carcinoma. With a constant-region primer, TCR beta cDNA was made from approximately 510 ng of total RNA. ARM-PCR was slightly modified, and three nested multiplex PCR rounds with it gave rise to the TCR beta libraries. With TRBV1-TRBV30 forward primers and a C-beta reverse primer, the first two PCR rounds were run for about 10 cycles each. TCRdb re-analysed the multiplex PCR reads in MiXCR, keeping a single row per CDR3 protein. The table shows about 310,000 distinct CDR3 sequences, with 45% to 70% occurring only once. Blood RNA originated from unsorted whole blood, with germline DNA additionally extracted. The sequenced material came from peripheral blood. Receptors originate from a woman in her 30s with primary liver carcinoma and hepatitis B virus infection.

This clonotype was counted a few times. The V and J genes are TRBV10-3 and TRBJ2-7; possibly TRBD2 for D (6 bases). The V and J ends lost 6 bases and 5 bases respectively, with 14 bases between them. This CDR3 region has 13 residues. The germline V gene has CDR1 ENHRY and CDR2 SYGVKD. The CDR3 region is CAISGTPGDEQYF. The CDR3 DNA is TGTGCCATCAGCGGGACTCCGGGAGACGAGCAGTACTTC.

This clonotype was seen more than once but under ten times. Just one base apart from a much larger clone, this may be a read error. The rearrangement uses TRBV6-5 and TRBJ2-1, with a possible D match to TRBD1 (5 bases). Germline V gene sequence: CDR1 MNHEY, CDR2 SVGAGI. The CDR3 runs to 15 residues. V gave up 4 bases and J gave up 4 bases, with 14 bases separating them. This CDR3 reads CASSLRAGLYNEQFF. DNA for the CDR3: TGTGCCAGCAGTTTAAGGGCAGGGCTATACAATGAGCAGTTCTTC.

The chain has TRBV6-2 or TRBV6-3 and TRBJ1-2, with unresolved D. CDR1 MNHEY and CDR2 SVGEGT come from the germline V gene. CDR3 length equals 15 residues. V dropped 2 bases and J dropped 1 base, with 11 bases sitting between them. The CDR3 protein is CASSYDPDINYGYTF. CDR3 DNA sequence: TGTGCCAGCAGTTACGATCCAGATATTAACTATGGCTACACCTTC.

Concerning this clonotype itself: Its ends do not fully match the called genes, so a read error is possible. The chain combines TRBV6-5 with TRBJ1-5; D possibly corresponds to TRBD1 (5 bases). CDR3 length equals 17 residues. Germline V lookup: CDR1 MNHEY, CDR2 SVGAGI. The CDR3 DNA is TGTGCCAGCAGTTCCGTAGGGACTGATCTTTTATCGCAGCACCAGCATTTC. This codes for CASSSVGTDLLSQHQHF.

On this clonotype: A clone one base away is much larger, so this may be a read error. The chain combines TRBV6-5 with TRBJ2-7; no clear D gene. The V gene lost 2 bases and the J gene lost 8 bases, with 16 bases spanning the gap. The CDR3 runs to 14 residues. Germline-derived CDR1 and CDR2 are MNHEY and SVGAGI. DNA of the CDR3: TGTGCCAGCAGTTACAGGATGGAAAAAAACAAGCAGTACTTC. Translated, it gives CASSYRMEKNKQYF.

About this clonotype: This could be a read error, since a much larger clone is one nucleotide away. In DNA form, the CDR3 reads TGCGCCAGCAGGGGGCGGGATGGTCCTTACACGTACGAGCAGTACTTC. Protein: CASRGRDGPYTYEQYF. V is TRBV4-3 and J is TRBJ2-7, with D maybe TRBD2 (6 bases). Looked up from germline, CDR1 is LGHNA and CDR2 is YSLEER. This CDR3 is 16 amino acids long. Trimming took 6 bases from V and 4 from J, leaving 22 bases between them.

V is TRBV6-2 or TRBV6-3 and J is TRBJ1-4; unclear D gene. CDR1 and CDR2 from the germline V gene are MNHEY and SVGEGT. The CDR3 is 14 amino acids. The V and J ends lost 10 bases and 6 bases respectively, with 18 bases between them. CDR3 loop: CANRSGKSYEKLFF. The CDR3 region has the DNA TGTGCCAACAGATCCGGCAAGTCTTATGAAAAACTGTTTTTT.

To note about this clonotype: This clone may be a read error of a much larger clone one base away. The chain links TRBV4-1 to TRBJ2-3; TRBD2 matches at 9 bases. This CDR3 region has 16 residues. V gave up 4 bases and J gave up 0 bases; unmatched junction bases: 5. Germline CDR1 MGHRA, CDR2 YSYEKL. The CDR3 region has the DNA TGCGCCAGCAGCCTATCTAGCGGGACTAGCACAGATACGCAGTATTTT. Its protein product is CASSLSSGTSTDTQYF.

In the case of this clonotype: One end of the junction fails to match germline, which may point to a read error. The J gene is TRBJ2-3, the V gene TRBV4-3; the D gene is possibly TRBD1 (6 bases). Germline V CDR1 and CDR2: LGHNA, YSLEER. The CDR3 consists of 17 residues. The CDR3 DNA is TGCGCCAGCATCCAAGGACCCCTGCTACAACAGACAGGTGCGCAGTATTTT. This gives the protein CASIQGPLLQQTGAQYF.

A few counts support this clonotype. The chain uses TRBV10-2 and TRBJ1-1; maybe TRBD1 (5 bases). The CDR3 is 15 residues long. V lost 2 bases and J 4 bases, leaving 14 bases between the germline ends. Per the germline V gene, CDR1 is WSHSY and CDR2 is SAAADI. The CDR3 bases are TGCGCCAGCAGTGAGACCGGGGCCTGGGGCACTGAAGCTTTCTTT. This sequence encodes CASSETGAWGTEAFF.

To note about this clonotype: One end of the junction fails to match germline, which may point to a read error. The V gene is TRBV11-3, the J gene TRBJ2-1, with TRBD2 matching 12 bases. This CDR3 has 19 amino acids. Germline V gene data show CDR1 as SGHNT and CDR2 as YENEEA. The CDR3 region has the DNA TGTGTCAGCAGCTTAGATCTCCTTCTAGCGGGAGGGCCCTCCCGGGGACAGTTCTTC. It codes for CVSSLDLLLAGGPSRGQFF.

This clonotype showed up just a few times. V gene TRBV6-2 or TRBV6-3 combines with J gene TRBJ2-1; 9 bases are shared with TRBD1. J lost 6 bases, V lost 6 bases, and 9 bases had no gene match. Germline V lookup: CDR1 MNHEY, CDR2 SVGEGT. CDR3 length equals 15 residues. The DNA of the CDR3 is TGTGCCAGCAGAGCCGGGACAGGGTATTTCAATGAGCAGTTCTTC. This sequence encodes CASRAGTGYFNEQFF.

About this clonotype: This sequence may be a read error, since a much larger clone differs from it by one base. The chain combines TRBV12-3 or TRBV12-4 with TRBJ2-3; D is tentatively TRBD1 or TRBD2 (6 bases each). The CDR3 length is 14 residues. The CDR3 bases are TGTGCCAGCACCCGGGGGCCTAGCACAGATATGCAGTATTTT. It is translated as CASTRGPSTDMQYF.

This clonotype showed up just a few times. This sequence may be a read error, since a much larger clone differs from it by one base. The chain links TRBV11-1 to TRBJ2-7; 10 nucleotides align to TRBD2. Germline-derived CDR1 and CDR2 are SGHAT and FQDESV (reference sequence). This CDR3 spans 15 amino acids. CDR3 sequence: CASSDPSTSGYDQYF. The CDR3 DNA reads as TGTGCCAGCAGCGATCCCTCGACTAGCGGGTACGACCAGTACTTC.

For this clonotype: This may be a read error: a much more frequent sequence differs by one nucleotide. The chain employs TRBV4-3 and TRBJ2-1; D is perhaps TRBD1 (5 bases). Germline loops: CDR1 LGHNA, CDR2 YSLEER. This CDR3 is 13 amino acids long. The V end was cut by 3 bases, the J end by 9 bases, with 12 bases between. The DNA for the CDR3 is TGCGCCAGCAGCCAGGGCTGGGGCAGTGAGCAGTTCTTC. As protein: CASSQGWGSEQFF.

The chain couples TRBV4-3 to TRBJ2-7; tentative D call: TRBD2 (6 bases). Trimming removed 3 bases at V and 6 bases at J, with 24 bases between. CDR1 LGHNA and CDR2 YSLEER come from the germline V gene. The CDR3 runs 17 residues. The CDR3 DNA is TGCGCCAGCAGCCACCGATACCCTAGCGACGGCCTCGGCGAGCAGTACTTC. Translating it yields CASSHRYPSDGLGEQYF.

A single count supports this clonotype. Its ends do not fully match the called genes, so a read error is possible. The chain recombines TRBV11-1 with TRBJ2-1, with 13 bases identical to TRBD2. The CDR3 is made up of 19 amino acids. The V gene's germline CDR1 is SGHAT and CDR2 FQDESV (reference sequence). The DNA of the CDR3 is TGTGCAAGCAACGTAAAACCTGGGACCGGGACTAGCGGGAAGCATGAGCAGTTCTTC. Translation: CASNVKPGTGTSGKHEQFF.

Concerning this clonotype: A much larger clone sits a single nucleotide away, making a read error possible. The chain has TRBV29-1 and TRBJ2-7; D is possibly TRBD2 (5 bases). Germline lookup yields CDR1 SQVTM and CDR2 ANQGSEA. The CDR3 totals 14 residues. The CDR3 protein is CSVAGFSSSYERYF. The CDR3 bases are TGCAGCGTGGCGGGCTTCTCTTCGTCCTACGAGCGGTACTTC.

V is TRBV28 and J is TRBJ2-3; tentatively, D is TRBD1 (6 bases). CDR3 length: 11 residues. The V end lost 11 bases, the J end lost 4 bases, and 10 bases lay between the germline ends. CDR1 and CDR2 (germline): MDHEN, SYDVKM. CDR3 DNA: TGTGCCGCCCAGGGGTCAGATACGCAGTATTTT. This encodes CAAQGSDTQYF. The full variable domain, its missing parts supplied by reference TRBV28 and TRBJ2-3, is DVKVTQSSRYLVKRTGEKVFLECVQDMDHENMFWYRQDPGLGLRLIYFSYDVKMKEKGDIPEGYSVSREKKERFSLILESASTNQTSMYLCAAQGSDTQYFGPGTRLTVL.

This rearrangement joins TRBV30 to TRBJ1-5; 9 nucleotides agree with TRBD1. This CDR3 has 15 residues. Germline V gene sequence: CDR1 GTSNPN, CDR2 SVGIG (reference sequence). Unmatched junction bases numbered 4, after V lost 3 bases and J lost 1 base. The CDR3 loop is CAWRGTGPSNQPQHF. The DNA for the CDR3 is TGTGCCTGGAGGGGGACAGGGCCCAGCAATCAGCCCCAGCATTTT.

The CDR3: CASSGTGRNSPLHF. CDR3 sequence (DNA): TGTGCCAGCAGCGGTACAGGGAGGAATTCACCCCTCCACTTT. V is TRBV5-5 and J is TRBJ1-6, with D possibly being TRBD1 (6 bases). Trimming took off 4 bases at V and 7 bases at J, with 12 bases between the two ends. The CDR3 loop spans 14 amino acids. CDR1 is SGHKS and CDR2 is YYEKEE in the germline V gene (reference sequence).

Concerning this clonotype itself: Being one base from a much bigger clone, this may be a read error. The chain joins TRBV29-1 to TRBJ2-5; D call uncertain. The CDR3 totals 13 residues. Trimming stripped 6 bases from V and 0 bases from J, with 11 bases between. From germline, CDR1 is SQVTM and CDR2 ANQGSEA. The CDR3 nucleotides read TGCAGCGTATCGGCCGTTTACCAAGAGACCCAGTACTTC. Its translation: CSVSAVYQETQYF.